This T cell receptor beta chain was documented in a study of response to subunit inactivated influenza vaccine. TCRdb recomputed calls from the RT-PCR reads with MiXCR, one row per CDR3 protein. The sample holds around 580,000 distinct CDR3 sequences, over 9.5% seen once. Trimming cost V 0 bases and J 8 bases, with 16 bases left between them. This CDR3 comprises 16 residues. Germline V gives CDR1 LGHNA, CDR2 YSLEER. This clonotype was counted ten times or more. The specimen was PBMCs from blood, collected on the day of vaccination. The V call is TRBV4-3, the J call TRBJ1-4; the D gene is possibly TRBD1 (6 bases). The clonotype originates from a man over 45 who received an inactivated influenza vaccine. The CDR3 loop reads CASSQEGSGATEKLFF. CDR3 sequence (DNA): TGCGCCAGCAGCCAAGAAGGTTCAGGGGCGACCGAAAAACTGTTTTTT.